A selection of T cell receptor beta chains follows, all from one sample in a study of Ad26.COV2.S vaccination and SARS-CoV-2 variants. The assay was immunoSEQ multiplex PCR, and TCRdb's table has in-frame clones only and misses some. Here the sample spans 300,000 to 450,000 clones, about 85% being singletons. The input for sequencing was peripheral blood, taken in a trial of Ad26.COV2.S vaccine versus placebo. These receptors came from a person aged 18-60 years who received the Ad26.COV2.S COVID-19 vaccine or a placebo. Each CDR3 is given with its conserved first and last residue. The D gene is left open where the match is weak. Not every row has a clone size; where given, it reads once, few, many or a size class.

d_gene: TRBD1; j_gene: TRBJ1-6; v_gene: TRBV9; len: 16; abundance: .; CDR3nt: TGTGCCAGCAGCGCCCGACAGGGGAACTATAATTCACCCCTCCACTTT; CDR3aa: CASSARQGNYNSPLHF
d_gene: .; j_gene: TRBJ2-5; v_gene: TRBV13; len: 12; abundance: .; CDR3nt: TGTGCCAGCAGCGCCGGCGGGGAGACCCAGTACTTC; CDR3aa: CASSAGGETQYF
d_gene: TRBD1; j_gene: TRBJ2-1; v_gene: TRBV7-9; len: 15; abundance: .; CDR3nt: TGTGCCAGCAGCTATCCGGGACAGGGATACAATGAGCAGTTCTTC; CDR3aa: CASSYPGQGYNEQFF
d_gene: .; j_gene: TRBJ2-2; v_gene: TRBV21-1; len: 15; abundance: .; CDR3nt: TGTGCCAGCAGCAAAATGGGACTCAATACCGGGGAGCTGTTTTTT; CDR3aa: CASSKMGLNTGELFF
d_gene: TRBD2; j_gene: TRBJ2-1; v_gene: TRBV7-6; len: 15; abundance: .; CDR3nt: TGTGCCAGCAGCCTAGCGGGTAGCTCCTACAATGAGCAGTTCTTC; CDR3aa: CASSLAGSSYNEQFF
d_gene: .; j_gene: TRBJ1-2; v_gene: TRBV5-4; len: 15; abundance: .; CDR3nt: TGTGCCAGCAGCTTGGTGCAGGGAGCTAACTATGGCTACACCTTC; CDR3aa: CASSLVQGANYGYTF
d_gene: TRBD1; j_gene: TRBJ2-1; v_gene: TRBV7-2; len: 15; abundance: .; CDR3nt: TGTGCCAGCAGCTGGAAGAGACAGGGCTACAATGAGCAGTTCTTC; CDR3aa: CASSWKRQGYNEQFF
d_gene: .; j_gene: TRBJ2-2; v_gene: TRBV29-1; len: 13; abundance: .; CDR3nt: TGCAGCGCCCTTTCGTGGAACACCGGGGAGCTGTTTTTT; CDR3aa: CSALSWNTGELFF
d_gene: .; j_gene: TRBJ2-1; v_gene: TRBV9; len: 13; abundance: .; CDR3nt: TGTGCCAGCAGCCCAACCGGGGTCCATGAGCAGTTCTTC; CDR3aa: CASSPTGVHEQFF
d_gene: .; j_gene: TRBJ1-6; v_gene: TRBV18; len: 15; abundance: once; CDR3nt: TGTGCCAGCTCCGCGGACAGTCTGCGGAATTCACCCCTCCACTTT; CDR3aa: CASSADSLRNSPLHF
d_gene: .; j_gene: TRBJ2-5; v_gene: TRBV9; len: 15; abundance: .; CDR3nt: TGTGCCAGCAGCGTAGTCGGTCTCAAGGAAGAGACCCAGTACTTC; CDR3aa: CASSVVGLKEETQYF
d_gene: .; j_gene: TRBJ1-2; v_gene: TRBV29-1; len: 14; abundance: .; CDR3nt: TGCAGCGTTGATATAGGCCGGGGGGGCTATGGCTACACCTTC; CDR3aa: CSVDIGRGGYGYTF
d_gene: .; j_gene: TRBJ2-3; v_gene: TRBV18; len: 15; abundance: .; CDR3nt: TGTGCCAGCTCACCGCCGGGACACCGCACAGATACGCAGTATTTT; CDR3aa: CASSPPGHRTDTQYF
d_gene: .; j_gene: TRBJ2-3; v_gene: TRBV9; len: 15; abundance: .; CDR3nt: TGTGCCAGCAGCGTAGTACAGGGAGGAACAGATACGCAGTATTTT; CDR3aa: CASSVVQGGTDTQYF
d_gene: .; j_gene: TRBJ2-7; v_gene: TRBV4-3; len: 16; abundance: .; CDR3nt: TGCGCCAGCAGCCAAGATATGATGGGGGCCGAATACGAGCAGTACTTC; CDR3aa: CASSQDMMGAEYEQYF
d_gene: TRBD2; j_gene: TRBJ2-7; v_gene: TRBV9; len: 15; abundance: medium-sized; CDR3nt: TGTGCCAGCAGCGTAGGTAGCGGGAGCTCCTACGAGCAGTACTTC; CDR3aa: CASSVGSGSSYEQYF
d_gene: TRBD1; j_gene: TRBJ1-2; v_gene: TRBV19; len: 17; abundance: .; CDR3nt: TGTGCCAGTAGTATCCCCCAACTGACAGGGGCTATATATGGCTACACCTTC; CDR3aa: CASSIPQLTGAIYGYTF
d_gene: TRBD2; j_gene: TRBJ2-1; v_gene: TRBV5-1; len: 15; abundance: .; CDR3nt: TGCGCCAGCAGCGATTCCACTAGCGTTCGGAATGAGCAGTTCTTC; CDR3aa: CASSDSTSVRNEQFF
d_gene: TRBD1; j_gene: TRBJ2-7; v_gene: TRBV3-1/TRBV3-2; len: 15; abundance: .; CDR3nt: TGTGCCAGCAGCGCGTTCCGAGACAGGGGGCACGAGCAGTACTTC; CDR3aa: CASSAFRDRGHEQYF
d_gene: .; j_gene: TRBJ2-3; v_gene: TRBV2; len: 13; abundance: .; CDR3nt: TGTGCCAGCAGTGAATCCCGCGCAGATACGCAGTATTTT; CDR3aa: CASSESRADTQYF
d_gene: .; j_gene: TRBJ1-5; v_gene: TRBV30; len: 15; abundance: .; CDR3nt: TGTGCCTGGAGTGTAACCGGATATAGCAATCAGCCCCAGCATTTT; CDR3aa: CAWSVTGYSNQPQHF
d_gene: .; j_gene: TRBJ1-5; v_gene: TRBV6-2/TRBV6-3; len: 17; abundance: few; CDR3nt: TGTGCCAGCAGCCCTGGGAGGGGCCGGAGAAGCAATCAGCCCCAGCATTTT; CDR3aa: CASSPGRGRRSNQPQHF
d_gene: TRBD2; j_gene: TRBJ2-1; v_gene: TRBV13; len: 17; abundance: .; CDR3nt: TGTGCCAGCAGCTCCGCCCTTTTTAGCGGGGGCGGCGATGAGCAGTTCTTC; CDR3aa: CASSSALFSGGGDEQFF
d_gene: TRBD1; j_gene: TRBJ2-1; v_gene: TRBV7-8; len: 15; abundance: .; CDR3nt: TGTGCCAGCAGCTTTGGGACAGGGCAATCTCATGAGCAGTTCTTC; CDR3aa: CASSFGTGQSHEQFF
d_gene: .; j_gene: TRBJ2-7; v_gene: TRBV3-1/TRBV3-2; len: 11; abundance: few; CDR3nt: TGTGCCAGCAGCCAAAGCGGTGAGCAGTACTTC; CDR3aa: CASSQSGEQYF
d_gene: .; j_gene: TRBJ1-5; v_gene: TRBV2; len: 15; abundance: once; CDR3nt: TGTGCCAGCAGTCGGACAAGGGTGAGCAATCAGCCCCAGCATTTT; CDR3aa: CASSRTRVSNQPQHF